The rows below give T cell receptor beta chains drawn from one sample of a study of T cells in Graves' hyperthyroidism and ophthalmopathy. MiXCR was run by TCRdb on the multiplex PCR reads, yielding one entry per CDR3 protein. The repertoire includes a few hundred thousand distinct CDR3 sequences, over 15% of them detected once, and roughly 16% sits in the top ten. The sample comprised blood. The source is a woman between 35 and 50 years old with Graves' ophthalmopathy. Both conserved end residues are part of each CDR3. A D gene is named only where the DNA matches it firmly. The size of a clone is reported for some rows only, either as once, few or many, or as a class for expanded clones.

clone size: many
J gene: TRBJ2-7
V gene: TRBV9
D gene: NA
CDR3 DNA: TGTGCCAGCAGCGTAGGGGCCGGTAGCGGCTACGAGCAGTACTTC
CDR3 protein: CASSVGAGSGYEQYF

clone size: many
J gene: TRBJ1-2
V gene: TRBV29-1
D gene: NA
CDR3 DNA: TGCAGCGTTTCTCCTGGGCGGGGATTCGGGGGCTACACCTTC
CDR3 protein: CSVSPGRGFGGYTF

clone size: many
J gene: TRBJ2-7
V gene: TRBV4-1
D gene: TRBD2
CDR3 DNA: TGCGCCAGCAGCCAAGTTCTAGCGGGCTACGAGCAGTACTTC
CDR3 protein: CASSQVLAGYEQYF

clone size: NA
J gene: TRBJ1-5
V gene: TRBV28
D gene: NA
CDR3 DNA: TGTGCCAGCCTAGACCAAGTGGGGAGCAATCAGCCCCAGCATTTT
CDR3 protein: CASLDQVGSNQPQHF

clone size: NA
J gene: TRBJ2-7
V gene: TRBV20-1
D gene: NA
CDR3 DNA: TGCAGTGCTAGGCCCTCCACGAGTCCCCACTCCTACGAGCAGTACTTC
CDR3 protein: CSARPSTSPHSYEQYF

clone size: many
J gene: TRBJ1-1
V gene: TRBV29-1
D gene: NA
CDR3 DNA: TGCAGCGTTGTAAGTTTGAACACTGAAGCTTTCTTT
CDR3 protein: CSVVSLNTEAFF

clone size: NA
J gene: TRBJ2-5
V gene: TRBV28
D gene: NA
CDR3 DNA: TGTGCCAGCAGTTTGGTGATAGGAGAGACCCAGTACTTC
CDR3 protein: CASSLVIGETQYF

clone size: NA
J gene: TRBJ2-7
V gene: TRBV30
D gene: NA
CDR3 DNA: TGTGCCTGGACTGGGTATAACTCCTACGAGCAGTACTTC
CDR3 protein: CAWTGYNSYEQYF

clone size: NA
J gene: TRBJ1-5
V gene: TRBV12-3/TRBV12-4
D gene: NA
CDR3 DNA: TGTGCCAGCAGGCTACAGGGTGGTAGCAATCAGCCCCAGCATTTT
CDR3 protein: CASRLQGGSNQPQHF

clone size: NA
J gene: TRBJ1-2
V gene: TRBV28
D gene: TRBD1
CDR3 DNA: TGTGCCAGCTGCCCGGGGGGACAGGGGGCGGAGTATGGCTACACCTTC
CDR3 protein: CASCPGGQGAEYGYTF

clone size: many
J gene: TRBJ2-7
V gene: TRBV7-8
D gene: NA
CDR3 DNA: TGTGCCAGCAGCTTAGGGTCGAGGGTCTACGAGCAGTACTTC
CDR3 protein: CASSLGSRVYEQYF

clone size: NA
J gene: TRBJ1-5
V gene: TRBV27
D gene: TRBD1
CDR3 DNA: TGTGCCACCTCGAGGGACAGTCGCAATCAGCCCCAGCATTTT
CDR3 protein: CATSRDSRNQPQHF

clone size: many
J gene: TRBJ1-5
V gene: TRBV14
D gene: TRBD1
CDR3 DNA: TGTGCCAGCAGCCAAGGGGACAGCTCCAATCAGCCCCAGCATTTT
CDR3 protein: CASSQGDSSNQPQHF

clone size: many
J gene: TRBJ2-5
V gene: TRBV2
D gene: NA
CDR3 DNA: TGTGCCAGCGGGGGCTCCGCGGGACGCCAAGAGACCCAGTACTTC
CDR3 protein: CASGGSAGRQETQYF

clone size: NA
J gene: TRBJ2-3
V gene: TRBV18
D gene: NA
CDR3 DNA: TGTGCCAGCTCACCGTTGGAACCGGGAACCACGTCCAGCACAGATACGCAGTATTTT
CDR3 protein: CASSPLEPGTTSSTDTQYF

clone size: many
J gene: TRBJ2-7
V gene: TRBV7-3
D gene: NA
CDR3 DNA: TGTGCCAGCAGCTTAACGGTTGAGTGTCTGGGGCAGTACTTC
CDR3 protein: CASSLTVECLGQYF

clone size: many
J gene: TRBJ2-7
V gene: TRBV30
D gene: TRBD1
CDR3 DNA: TGTGCCTGGAGTGTAGGGGGTCTGAGGGACAGAAACTACGAGCAGTACTTC
CDR3 protein: CAWSVGGLRDRNYEQYF

clone size: few
J gene: TRBJ2-7
V gene: TRBV19
D gene: TRBD1
CDR3 DNA: TGTGCCAGTCTGGGACAGGGCTCCTACGAGCAGTACTTC
CDR3 protein: CASLGQGSYEQYF

clone size: few
J gene: TRBJ1-1
V gene: TRBV30
D gene: NA
CDR3 DNA: TGTGCCTGGAGTTTCGAACTGAACACTGAAGCTTTCTTT
CDR3 protein: CAWSFELNTEAFF

clone size: many
J gene: TRBJ1-1
V gene: TRBV12-3/TRBV12-4
D gene: NA
CDR3 DNA: TGTGCCAGCAGTCCCGGAACGAACACTGAAGCTTTCTTT
CDR3 protein: CASSPGTNTEAFF

clone size: NA
J gene: TRBJ2-5
V gene: TRBV7-2
D gene: TRBD2
CDR3 DNA: TGTGCCAGCAGCTTAGCACCCGGGAGGGCTGAGACCCAGTACTTC
CDR3 protein: CASSLAPGRAETQYF

clone size: many
J gene: TRBJ2-7
V gene: TRBV2
D gene: NA
CDR3 DNA: TGTGCCAGCAGTGGTGGCGCACCCTACGAGCAGTACTTC
CDR3 protein: CASSGGAPYEQYF

clone size: many
J gene: TRBJ1-2
V gene: TRBV6-2/TRBV6-3
D gene: NA
CDR3 DNA: TGTGCCAGCAGTTACCAGGAAGGGGTTGGCTACACCTTC
CDR3 protein: CASSYQEGVGYTF

clone size: many
J gene: TRBJ2-5
V gene: TRBV7-6
D gene: TRBD1
CDR3 DNA: TGTGCCAGCCGTCGACAGGGCGAGACCCAGTACTTC
CDR3 protein: CASRRQGETQYF

clone size: many
J gene: TRBJ1-1
V gene: TRBV19
D gene: NA
CDR3 DNA: TGTGCCAGTAGTATCAGAGAGACTTCCGAAGCTTTCTTT
CDR3 protein: CASSIRETSEAFF

clone size: many
J gene: TRBJ2-7
V gene: TRBV7-8
D gene: NA
CDR3 DNA: TGTGCCAGCAGTCCCACTCTATGGAGGAGCTACGAGCAGTACTTC
CDR3 protein: CASSPTLWRSYEQYF

clone size: many
J gene: TRBJ2-7
V gene: TRBV28
D gene: TRBD1
CDR3 DNA: TGTGCCAGCAGTCTGGACAGGGGAGTTGCCTACGAGCAGTACTTC
CDR3 protein: CASSLDRGVAYEQYF

clone size: few
J gene: TRBJ2-5
V gene: TRBV6-1
D gene: TRBD1
CDR3 DNA: TGTGCCACCTTTGCCCCCTCCGACAGGGTAGAGACCCAGTACTTC
CDR3 protein: CATFAPSDRVETQYF

clone size: NA
J gene: TRBJ2-6
V gene: TRBV4-3
D gene: NA
CDR3 DNA: TGCGCCAGCAGCGAGCCGGGATCTTCCCTCGGGGCCAACGTCCTGACTTTC
CDR3 protein: CASSEPGSSLGANVLTF

clone size: once
J gene: TRBJ1-2
V gene: TRBV18
D gene: NA
CDR3 DNA: TGTGCCAGCTCACCGATAGGAGCAGCTCAAACTTATGGCTACACCTTC
CDR3 protein: CASSPIGAAQTYGYTF

clone size: many
J gene: TRBJ1-2
V gene: TRBV7-2
D gene: NA
CDR3 DNA: TGTGCCAGCAGCTTGAGGCTGGGGGGCGCCAACTATGGCTACACCTTC
CDR3 protein: CASSLRLGGANYGYTF

clone size: NA
J gene: TRBJ2-2
V gene: TRBV27
D gene: TRBD2
CDR3 DNA: TGTGCCAGCAGTTCCGGGACTAGCCGGACCGGGGAGCTGTTTTTT
CDR3 protein: CASSSGTSRTGELFF

clone size: many
J gene: TRBJ1-2
V gene: TRBV29-1
D gene: NA
CDR3 DNA: TGCAGCGTGTCGTGGGGGGCGTTAAGGAACTATGGCTACACCTTC
CDR3 protein: CSVSWGALRNYGYTF

clone size: many
J gene: TRBJ2-1
V gene: TRBV6-1
D gene: NA
CDR3 DNA: TGTGCCAGCAGTGACGTGGGTGGCGATGAGCAGTTCTTC
CDR3 protein: CASSDVGGDEQFF

clone size: many
J gene: TRBJ2-2
V gene: TRBV20-1
D gene: TRBD2
CDR3 DNA: TGCAGTGCTAGAGGGACGGGAGGTTCCACCGGGGAGCTGTTTTTT
CDR3 protein: CSARGTGGSTGELFF

clone size: many
J gene: TRBJ2-7
V gene: TRBV28
D gene: TRBD1
CDR3 DNA: TGTGCCAGCAGTCCGAATTCCCTACGGACAGGCTTGGGCGAGCAGTACTTC
CDR3 protein: CASSPNSLRTGLGEQYF

clone size: many
J gene: TRBJ2-2
V gene: TRBV6-1
D gene: TRBD1
CDR3 DNA: TGTGCCAGCAGTATAGGACAGGGAACTACCGGGGAGCTGTTTTTT
CDR3 protein: CASSIGQGTTGELFF

clone size: many
J gene: TRBJ1-1
V gene: TRBV4-1
D gene: NA
CDR3 DNA: TGCGCCAGCAGCCAAGTTAAGGACACTGAAGCTTTCTTT
CDR3 protein: CASSQVKDTEAFF

clone size: many
J gene: TRBJ1-1
V gene: TRBV12-3/TRBV12-4
D gene: TRBD1
CDR3 DNA: TGTGCCAGCAGTTTAGGGGGGCAGGGGGTGACTGAAGCTTTCTTT
CDR3 protein: CASSLGGQGVTEAFF

clone size: many
J gene: TRBJ2-2
V gene: TRBV5-1
D gene: NA
CDR3 DNA: TGCGCCAGCAGCTCCCGAGCGTCCACCGGGGAGCTGTTTTTT
CDR3 protein: CASSSRASTGELFF

clone size: NA
J gene: TRBJ2-5
V gene: TRBV7-9
D gene: NA
CDR3 DNA: TGTGCCAGCAGCTGGGAGCTACCCCGGGAGGAGACCCAGTACTTC
CDR3 protein: CASSWELPREETQYF

clone size: many
J gene: TRBJ1-2
V gene: TRBV30
D gene: NA
CDR3 DNA: TGTGCCTGGACCCAGTACAGGGGCTACACCTTC
CDR3 protein: CAWTQYRGYTF

clone size: many
J gene: TRBJ2-5
V gene: TRBV2
D gene: NA
CDR3 DNA: TGTGCCAGCAGTAAGACAGGGGAGGGGACCCAGTACTTC
CDR3 protein: CASSKTGEGTQYF

clone size: many
J gene: TRBJ2-3
V gene: TRBV6-2/TRBV6-3
D gene: TRBD2
CDR3 DNA: TGTGCCAGCAGTTACTCGACTAGCGGAGATACGCAGTATTTT
CDR3 protein: CASSYSTSGDTQYF

clone size: many
J gene: TRBJ2-5
V gene: TRBV29-1
D gene: TRBD2
CDR3 DNA: TGCAGCGTTGAAGGACTAGCGGGATGGGAGACCCAGTACTTC
CDR3 protein: CSVEGLAGWETQYF

clone size: many
J gene: TRBJ2-7
V gene: TRBV10-3
D gene: NA
CDR3 DNA: TGTGCCATCAGTGAGTCTGGGGAGCAGTACTTC
CDR3 protein: CAISESGEQYF

clone size: many
J gene: TRBJ2-7
V gene: TRBV5-1
D gene: NA
CDR3 DNA: TGCGCCAGCAGCTTGGCTCCGGGGCCCGATTACGAGCAGTACTTC
CDR3 protein: CASSLAPGPDYEQYF

clone size: many
J gene: TRBJ2-7
V gene: TRBV18
D gene: NA
CDR3 DNA: TGTGCCAGCTCACCACAGGATTCCTACGAGCAGTACTTC
CDR3 protein: CASSPQDSYEQYF

clone size: many
J gene: TRBJ2-7
V gene: TRBV5-4
D gene: NA
CDR3 DNA: TGTGCCAGCAGCTTGTCAGGGGCCCACGAGCAGTACTTC
CDR3 protein: CASSLSGAHEQYF

clone size: many
J gene: TRBJ2-6
V gene: TRBV5-5
D gene: NA
CDR3 DNA: TGTGCCAGCAGCTTGACAGCCTCGTCGGGGGCCAACGTCCTGACTTTC
CDR3 protein: CASSLTASSGANVLTF

clone size: many
J gene: TRBJ1-3
V gene: TRBV18
D gene: NA
CDR3 DNA: TGTGCCAGCTCACCACCTTCCCGGAGCGGGCAAGGAAACACCATATATTTT
CDR3 protein: CASSPPSRSGQGNTIYF

clone size: many
J gene: TRBJ2-2
V gene: TRBV10-3
D gene: NA
CDR3 DNA: TGTGCCATCAGTGAGACAGGCGGCACCGGGGAGCTGTTTTTT
CDR3 protein: CAISETGGTGELFF

clone size: many
J gene: TRBJ1-2
V gene: TRBV12-3/TRBV12-4
D gene: TRBD1
CDR3 DNA: TGTGCCAGCAGCCAACAGGGGGTTTGGGATGGCTACACCTTC
CDR3 protein: CASSQQGVWDGYTF

clone size: many
J gene: TRBJ2-5
V gene: TRBV29-1
D gene: NA
CDR3 DNA: TGCAGCTTCCGAAGGGGGGCTCCGGGAGAGACCCAGTACTTC
CDR3 protein: CSFRRGAPGETQYF